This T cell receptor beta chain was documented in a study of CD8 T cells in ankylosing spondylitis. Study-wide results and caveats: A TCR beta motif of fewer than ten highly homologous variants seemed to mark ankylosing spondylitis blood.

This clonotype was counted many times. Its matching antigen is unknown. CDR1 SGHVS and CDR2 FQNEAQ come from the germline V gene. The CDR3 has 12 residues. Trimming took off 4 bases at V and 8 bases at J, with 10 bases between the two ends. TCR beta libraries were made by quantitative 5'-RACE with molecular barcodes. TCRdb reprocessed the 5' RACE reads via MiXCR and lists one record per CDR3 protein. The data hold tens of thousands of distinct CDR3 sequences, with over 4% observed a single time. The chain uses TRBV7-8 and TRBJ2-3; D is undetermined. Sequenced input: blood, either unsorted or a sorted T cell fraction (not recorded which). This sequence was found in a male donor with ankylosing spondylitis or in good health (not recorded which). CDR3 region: CASSSDPATQYF. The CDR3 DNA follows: TGTGCCAGCAGCTCAGACCCCGCTACGCAGTATTTT.